This TCR beta chain was recovered during a study of regulatory T cells in long-lasting Graves disease (dated by TCRdb to about 2021). With respect to the entire study: Persistent Graves' disease was defined as persistently positive TSH receptor autoantibodies together with antithyroid drug treatment for over 5 years. The study was registered as a clinical trial and conducted in China. A total of 35 or so samples underwent TCR sequencing: around 13 from persistent and around 20 from newly diagnosed Graves' disease patients. This study used TCR sequencing and RNA sequencing of peripheral blood to compare persistent Graves' disease patients against newly diagnosed Graves' disease patients. Antithyroid drugs had been taken for approximately 9.7 years on average by persistent Graves' disease patients in the clinical cohort. Findings and caveats that apply to the study as a whole: Only peripheral blood was studied, because thyroid tissue, the primary lesion, was inaccessible. The authors acknowledged the small sample size as a limitation that may reduce accuracy. More public clonotypes were shared among persistent patients (under 3,000) than among newly diagnosed patients (approximately 1,000). Persistent Graves' disease patients showed lower TCR Shannon entropy and fewer highly expanded clones than newly diagnosed patients, suggesting clonal expansion. Only the TCR beta chain was sequenced and analyzed.

What this sample's time point label stands for: persistent/refractory GD, antithyroid drugs over 5 years with positive TRAb. For both TCR sequencing and RNA sequencing, RNA was extracted from PBMCs using TRIzol. Graves' disease was diagnosed according to American Thyroid Association guidelines. The patients came from an endocrinology department in Xi'an, China. Each patient gave about 8.1 milliliters of peripheral blood, collected in an EDTA anticoagulant tube. Ficoll Paque Plus density gradient separation was used to isolate PBMCs, and no further T cell sorting was done. An Agilent 2100 Bioanalyzer and agarose gel were used to check RNA quality, and a NanoDrop 2000 was used to measure RNA concentration. As regards this clonotype: Its antigen is unknown. The input lacks base qualities; no much larger clone sits a single base away.

Receptors were amplified or captured by multiplex PCR. The sequencing machine was an Illumina HiSeq 4000. CDR3 regions were amplified by Arm-PCR with iRepertoire HTBI primers to construct TCR beta libraries. Gel purification was performed on PCR products prior to sequencing. As for the original processing: Gene usage analysis of CDR3 amino acid clonotypes relied on the roughly 60 TRBV and 12 to 15 TRBJ segments identified across samples. Filtered high-quality paired reads were merged into contigs using COPE and FqMerger. Contigs were aligned with BLAST to IMGT TRBV, TRBD and TRBJ reference genes, and CDR3 was defined per IMGT. Any clonotype with a frequency above 0.1% was classified as a highly expanded clone. Shannon entropy served as the measure of repertoire diversity, while the Gini coefficient captured V-J evenness. A clonotype found in more than one individual was treated as public. TCRdb applied fastp at Q25 and MiXCR to the public reads, then kept only in-frame beta chains. Rows matching on CDR3 protein sequence are summarized as one entry with the most common DNA and genes. What appears here as the V and J calls and clone size reflects TCRdb's work, not the paper's. For this sample the table gives 350,000 to 500,000 distinct CDR3 sequences, of which roughly a fifth were detected only once. The ten largest clones take up 14% of the sample.

The clonotype originates from a female donor with Graves disease. Sample: peripheral blood mononuclear cells (PBMCs), taken when the disease was refractory, from a patient treated with antithyroid drugs.

The CDR3 region reads CASSLDTSGVSYEQYF. The bases are TGCGCCAGCAGCTTGGATACTAGCGGAGTCTCCTACGAGCAGTACTTC. The chain is encoded by TRBV5-1 joined to TRBJ2-7, and TRBD2 aligns with 8 junction nucleotides. V has 0 bases trimmed and J has 0 bases trimmed; junction bases matching no gene number 5. CDR1 and CDR2 are read off the germline V gene as SGHRS and YFSETQ. The CDR3, from cysteine to phenylalanine, totals 16 residues. Only CDR3 DNA is held: 48 bases, read in frame from base 1.